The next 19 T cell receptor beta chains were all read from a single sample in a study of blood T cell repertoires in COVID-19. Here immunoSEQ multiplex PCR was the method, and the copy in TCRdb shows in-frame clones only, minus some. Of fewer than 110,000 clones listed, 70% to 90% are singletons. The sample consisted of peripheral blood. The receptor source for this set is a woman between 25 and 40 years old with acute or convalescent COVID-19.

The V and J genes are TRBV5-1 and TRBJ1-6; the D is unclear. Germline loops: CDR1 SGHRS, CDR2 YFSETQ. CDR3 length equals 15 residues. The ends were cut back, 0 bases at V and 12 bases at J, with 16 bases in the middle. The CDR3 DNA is TGCGCCAGCAGCTTGGCCGAGTTTGGGGAGCTACCCCTCCACTTT. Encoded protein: CASSLAEFGELPLHF.

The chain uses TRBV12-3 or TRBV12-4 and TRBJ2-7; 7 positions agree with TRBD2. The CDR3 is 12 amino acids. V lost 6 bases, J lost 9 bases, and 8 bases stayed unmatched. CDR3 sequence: CASRGGEGSQYF. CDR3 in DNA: TGTGCCAGCAGGGGAGGGGAAGGTTCGCAGTACTTC.

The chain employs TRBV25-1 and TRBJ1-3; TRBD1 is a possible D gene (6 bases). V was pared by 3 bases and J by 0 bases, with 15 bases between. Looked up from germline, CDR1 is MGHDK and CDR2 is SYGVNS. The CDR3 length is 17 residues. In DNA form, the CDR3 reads TGTGCCAGCAGTGATGGTGCCAGGGGTCCCTCTGGAAACACCATATATTTT. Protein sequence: CASSDGARGPSGNTIYF.

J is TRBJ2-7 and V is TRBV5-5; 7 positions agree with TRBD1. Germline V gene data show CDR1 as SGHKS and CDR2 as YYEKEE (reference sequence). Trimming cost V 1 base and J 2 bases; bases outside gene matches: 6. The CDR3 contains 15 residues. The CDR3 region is CASSLLGGSPYEQYF. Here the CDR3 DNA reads TGTGCCAGCAGCTTGTTAGGGGGCTCGCCCTACGAGCAGTACTTC. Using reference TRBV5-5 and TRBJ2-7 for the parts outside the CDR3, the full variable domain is DAGVTQSPTHLIKTRGQQVTLRCSPISGHKSVSWYQQVLGQGPQFIFQYYEKEERGRGNFPDRFSARQFPNYSSELNVNALLLGDSALYLCASSLLGGSPYEQYFGPGTRLTVT.

The CDR3 sequence: CASSLTGGSANYGYTF. The CDR3 bases are TGTGCCAGCAGTTTGACAGGGGGCTCCGCTAACTATGGCTACACCTTC. The genes are TRBV28 and TRBJ1-2; TRBD1 matches at 10 bases. The J segment lost 0 bases and the V segment lost 3 bases, leaving 4 bases of the junction unmatched. In germline, CDR1 is MDHEN, CDR2 SYDVKM. This CDR3 has 16 amino acids.

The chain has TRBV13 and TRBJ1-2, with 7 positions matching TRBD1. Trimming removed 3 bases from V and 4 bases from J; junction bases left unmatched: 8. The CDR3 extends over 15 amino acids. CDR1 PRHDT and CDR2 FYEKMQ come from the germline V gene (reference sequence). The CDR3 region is CASSLKGAVGYGYTF. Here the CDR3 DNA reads TGTGCCAGCAGCTTGAAGGGGGCGGTGGGCTATGGCTACACCTTC.

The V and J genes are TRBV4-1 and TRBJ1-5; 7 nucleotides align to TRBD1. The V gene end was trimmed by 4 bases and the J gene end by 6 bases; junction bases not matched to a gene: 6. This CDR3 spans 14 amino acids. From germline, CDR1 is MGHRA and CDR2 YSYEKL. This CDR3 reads CASSPPGQSQPQHF. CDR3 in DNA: TGCGCCAGCAGCCCCCCGGGACAGAGTCAGCCCCAGCATTTT.

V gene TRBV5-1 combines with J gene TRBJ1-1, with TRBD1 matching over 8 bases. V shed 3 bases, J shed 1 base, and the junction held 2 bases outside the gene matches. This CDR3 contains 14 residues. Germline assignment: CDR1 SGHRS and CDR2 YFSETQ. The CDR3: CASSWDRRNTEAFF. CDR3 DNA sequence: TGCGCCAGCAGCTGGGACAGGAGGAACACTGAAGCTTTCTTT.

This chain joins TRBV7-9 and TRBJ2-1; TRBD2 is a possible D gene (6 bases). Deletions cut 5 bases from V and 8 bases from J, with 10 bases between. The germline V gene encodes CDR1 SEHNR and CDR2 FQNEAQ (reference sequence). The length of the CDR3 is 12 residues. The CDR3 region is CASSNPGDEQFF. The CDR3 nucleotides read TGTGCCAGCAGCAATCCGGGGGATGAGCAGTTCTTC.

The CDR3 is CSVARTDTTYEQYF. The CDR3 region has the DNA TGCAGCGTTGCCAGAACGGACACTACCTACGAGCAGTACTTC. The rearrangement uses TRBV29-1 and TRBJ2-7; weak D call: TRBD1 (5 bases). The CDR3 is made up of 14 amino acids. The germline V gene has CDR1 SQVTM and CDR2 ANQGSEA. With 4 bases removed from V and 2 bases from J, the gap between germline ends came to 15 bases.

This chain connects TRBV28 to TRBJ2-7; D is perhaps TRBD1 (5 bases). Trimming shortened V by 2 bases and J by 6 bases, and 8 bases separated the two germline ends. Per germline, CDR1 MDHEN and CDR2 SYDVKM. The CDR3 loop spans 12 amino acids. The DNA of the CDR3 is TGTGCCAGCAGTTTAACCCAGGGCGAGCAGTACTTC. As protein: CASSLTQGEQYF.

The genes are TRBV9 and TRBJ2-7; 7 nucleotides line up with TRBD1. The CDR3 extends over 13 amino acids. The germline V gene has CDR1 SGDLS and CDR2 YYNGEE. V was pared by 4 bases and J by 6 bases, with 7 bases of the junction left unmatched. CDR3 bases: TGTGCCAGCAGCTTGGGGGACAGATCCGAGCAGTACTTC. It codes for CASSLGDRSEQYF.

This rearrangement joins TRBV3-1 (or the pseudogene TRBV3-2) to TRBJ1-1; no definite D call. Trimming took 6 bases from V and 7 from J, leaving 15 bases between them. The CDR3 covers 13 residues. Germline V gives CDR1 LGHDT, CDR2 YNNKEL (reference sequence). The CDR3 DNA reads TGTGCCAGCAGATACGGCTCGGGGTTTGAAGCTTTCTTT. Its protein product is CASRYGSGFEAFF.

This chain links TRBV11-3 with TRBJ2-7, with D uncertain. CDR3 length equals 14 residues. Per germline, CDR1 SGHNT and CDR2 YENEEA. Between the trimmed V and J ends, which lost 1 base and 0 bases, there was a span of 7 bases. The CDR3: CASSLGSSSYEQYF. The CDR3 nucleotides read TGTGCCAGCAGCTTAGGATCTAGCTCCTACGAGCAGTACTTC.

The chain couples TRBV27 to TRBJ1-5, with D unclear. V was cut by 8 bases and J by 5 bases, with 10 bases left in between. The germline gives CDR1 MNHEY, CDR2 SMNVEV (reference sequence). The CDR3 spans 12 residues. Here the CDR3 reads CASLDFDQPQHF. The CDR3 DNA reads TGTGCCAGCTTAGATTTCGATCAGCCCCAGCATTTT.

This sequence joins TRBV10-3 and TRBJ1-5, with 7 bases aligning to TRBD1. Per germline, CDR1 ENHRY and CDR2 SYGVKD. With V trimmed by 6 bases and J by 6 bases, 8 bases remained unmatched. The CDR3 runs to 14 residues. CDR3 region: CAISKGGGGQPQHF. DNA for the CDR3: TGTGCCATCAGCAAAGGAGGGGGCGGTCAGCCCCAGCATTTT.

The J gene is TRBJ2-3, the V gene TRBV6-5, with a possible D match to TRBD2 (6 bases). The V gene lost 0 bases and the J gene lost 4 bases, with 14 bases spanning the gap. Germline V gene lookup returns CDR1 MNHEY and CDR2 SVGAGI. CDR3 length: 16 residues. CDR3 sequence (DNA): TGTGCCAGCAGTTACTCGGGGGGTGTGAATCCAGATACGCAGTATTTT. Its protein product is CASSYSGGVNPDTQYF.

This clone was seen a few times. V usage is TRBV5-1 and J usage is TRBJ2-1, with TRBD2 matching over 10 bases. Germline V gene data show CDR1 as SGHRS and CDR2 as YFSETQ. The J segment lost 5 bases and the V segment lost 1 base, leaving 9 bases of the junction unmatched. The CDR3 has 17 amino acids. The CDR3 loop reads CASSLSSGGTYHNEQFF. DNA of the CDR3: TGCGCCAGCAGCTTGAGTAGCGGGGGGACCTACCACAATGAGCAGTTCTTC.

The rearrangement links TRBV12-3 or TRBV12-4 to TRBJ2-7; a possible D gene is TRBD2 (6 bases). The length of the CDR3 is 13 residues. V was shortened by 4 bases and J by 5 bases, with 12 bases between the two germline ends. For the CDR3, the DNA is TGTGCCAGCAGTTATAGCCTAGCGCACGAGCAGTACTTC. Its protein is CASSYSLAHEQYF.